Here is one TCR beta chain with its context. This specimen comes from a study of T cells after yellow fever vaccination. This CDR3 spans 15 amino acids. V lost 3 bases to trimming and J lost 8 bases; unmatched junction nucleotides: 12. One entry per CDR3 protein, called by TCRdb with MiXCR from the 5' RACE reads. Among some 320,000 distinct CDR3 sequences listed, 8.7% were seen once. The specimen was PBMCs, collected on the day of the first yellow fever vaccination. The source of this sequence is a man younger than 35 who received the YFV17D yellow fever vaccine. The V and J genes are TRBV12-3 or TRBV12-4 and TRBJ1-2, with 7 bases identical to TRBD1. The CDR3 sequence is CASSLKNRGVVGYTF. The DNA for the CDR3 is TGTGCCAGCAGTTTGAAGAACAGGGGCGTAGTAGGCTACACCTTC.